These T cell receptor beta chains were read from a single sample in a study of blood T cell repertoires in COVID-19. Profiling relied on immunoSEQ multiplex PCR, and the TCRdb table lists in-frame clones only, not all of them. The sample records about 81,000 clones, 90% to 95% being singletons. Sequencing input: peripheral blood. The receptors come from a human donor with active COVID-19. The donor label of this sample is uncertain. Both conserved end residues are part of each CDR3. The order of the fields is CDR3 protein, CDR3 DNA, J gene, CDR3 length, V gene, clone size, D gene. The D gene is left open where the match is weak. Not every row has a clone size; where given, it reads once, few, many or a size class.

CDR3 protein: CASSLGAGWDTQYF
CDR3 DNA: TGTGCCAGCAGCTTGGGTGCGGGGTGGGATACGCAGTATTTT
J gene: TRBJ2-3
CDR3 length: 14
V gene: TRBV5-5
clone size: -
D gene: -

CDR3 protein: CASSFLPMGQPISEQYF
CDR3 DNA: TGTGCCAGCAGCTTTCTTCCAATGGGGCAGCCGATCTCAGAGCAGTACTTC
J gene: TRBJ2-7
CDR3 length: 17
V gene: TRBV7-9
clone size: -
D gene: -

CDR3 protein: CASRTGPYNEQFF
CDR3 DNA: TGTGCCAGCAGAACCGGTCCCTACAATGAGCAGTTCTTC
J gene: TRBJ2-1
CDR3 length: 13
V gene: TRBV28
clone size: -
D gene: -

CDR3 protein: CASSLRFPGANVLTF
CDR3 DNA: TGTGCCAGCAGCTTACGGTTCCCTGGGGCCAACGTCCTGACTTTC
J gene: TRBJ2-6
CDR3 length: 15
V gene: TRBV7-2
clone size: -
D gene: -

CDR3 protein: CASSLIRAGNTEAFF
CDR3 DNA: TGTGCCAGCAGCTTGATCAGGGCAGGGAACACTGAAGCTTTCTTT
J gene: TRBJ1-1
CDR3 length: 15
V gene: TRBV5-6
clone size: once
D gene: -

CDR3 protein: CASKQGSQPQHF
CDR3 DNA: TGTGCCAGCAAGCAGGGGAGTCAGCCCCAGCATTTT
J gene: TRBJ1-5
CDR3 length: 12
V gene: TRBV12-3/TRBV12-4
clone size: -
D gene: -

CDR3 protein: CASSFGSQETQYF
CDR3 DNA: TGTGCCAGCAGCTTCGGGAGCCAAGAGACCCAGTACTTC
J gene: TRBJ2-5
CDR3 length: 13
V gene: TRBV11-3
clone size: -
D gene: -

CDR3 protein: CASSIAGGVTQYF
CDR3 DNA: TGTGCCAGTAGTATCGCTGGGGGGGTGACCCAGTACTTC
J gene: TRBJ2-5
CDR3 length: 13
V gene: TRBV19
clone size: once
D gene: TRBD2

CDR3 protein: CASSTGLSSSYNEQFF
CDR3 DNA: TGCGCCAGCAGCACCGGACTGTCCTCCTCCTACAATGAGCAGTTCTTC
J gene: TRBJ2-1
CDR3 length: 16
V gene: TRBV5-1
clone size: -
D gene: -

CDR3 protein: CASKRDIYEQYF
CDR3 DNA: TGTGCCAGCAAGCGGGACATCTACGAGCAGTACTTC
J gene: TRBJ2-7
CDR3 length: 12
V gene: TRBV6-5
clone size: few
D gene: -

CDR3 protein: CASSRGQSNSPLHF
CDR3 DNA: TGCGCCAGCAGCCGGGGACAGAGTAATTCACCCCTCCACTTT
J gene: TRBJ1-6
CDR3 length: 14
V gene: TRBV4-1
clone size: -
D gene: TRBD1

CDR3 protein: CASSYSRPAGPQNQPQHF
CDR3 DNA: TGTGCCAGCAGTTACTCGAGGCCCGCGGGACCACAAAATCAGCCCCAGCATTTT
J gene: TRBJ1-5
CDR3 length: 18
V gene: TRBV6-2/TRBV6-3
clone size: -
D gene: -

CDR3 protein: CATSNRGGFYEQYF
CDR3 DNA: TGTGCCACCAGCAATAGGGGGGGCTTCTACGAGCAGTACTTC
J gene: TRBJ2-7
CDR3 length: 14
V gene: TRBV15
clone size: -
D gene: -

CDR3 protein: CASSLGWAGTSGYNEQFF
CDR3 DNA: TGTGCCAGCAGCTTAGGGTGGGCTGGGACTAGCGGTTACAATGAGCAGTTCTTC
J gene: TRBJ2-1
CDR3 length: 18
V gene: TRBV7-2
clone size: -
D gene: TRBD2

CDR3 protein: CATRGGANNEQFF
CDR3 DNA: TGTGCCACCAGAGGGGGTGCAAACAATGAGCAGTTCTTC
J gene: TRBJ2-1
CDR3 length: 13
V gene: TRBV24-1
clone size: -
D gene: -

CDR3 protein: CASSFVAGTDTQYF
CDR3 DNA: TGTGCCAGCAGTTTCGTAGCGGGCACAGATACGCAGTATTTT
J gene: TRBJ2-3
CDR3 length: 14
V gene: TRBV28
clone size: -
D gene: -

CDR3 protein: CASSQGDRGANQPQHF
CDR3 DNA: TGTGCCAGCAGTCAAGGGGACAGGGGGGCTAATCAGCCCCAGCATTTT
J gene: TRBJ1-5
CDR3 length: 16
V gene: TRBV6-2/TRBV6-3
clone size: -
D gene: TRBD1

CDR3 protein: CASSLRTGGEKLFF
CDR3 DNA: TGCGCCAGCAGCTTGAGGACAGGGGGTGAAAAACTGTTTTTT
J gene: TRBJ1-4
CDR3 length: 14
V gene: TRBV5-1
clone size: -
D gene: TRBD1

CDR3 protein: CASSYRQGHNSPLHF
CDR3 DNA: TGTGCCAGCAGTTACAGGCAGGGCCATAATTCACCCCTCCACTTT
J gene: TRBJ1-6
CDR3 length: 15
V gene: TRBV6-5
clone size: -
D gene: -

CDR3 protein: CASSPPYPGLEAFF
CDR3 DNA: TGTGCCAGCTCACCACCGTACCCCGGTCTAGAAGCTTTCTTT
J gene: TRBJ1-1
CDR3 length: 14
V gene: TRBV18
clone size: -
D gene: -

CDR3 protein: CASSFSTTAVQYF
CDR3 DNA: TGTGCCAGCAGTTTCTCAACTACGGCAGTGCAGTACTTC
J gene: TRBJ2-7
CDR3 length: 13
V gene: TRBV28
clone size: -
D gene: -

CDR3 protein: CATSRDRSGAGEQYF
CDR3 DNA: TGTGCCACCAGCAGAGATAGATCAGGGGCCGGAGAGCAGTACTTC
J gene: TRBJ2-7
CDR3 length: 15
V gene: TRBV15
clone size: -
D gene: -